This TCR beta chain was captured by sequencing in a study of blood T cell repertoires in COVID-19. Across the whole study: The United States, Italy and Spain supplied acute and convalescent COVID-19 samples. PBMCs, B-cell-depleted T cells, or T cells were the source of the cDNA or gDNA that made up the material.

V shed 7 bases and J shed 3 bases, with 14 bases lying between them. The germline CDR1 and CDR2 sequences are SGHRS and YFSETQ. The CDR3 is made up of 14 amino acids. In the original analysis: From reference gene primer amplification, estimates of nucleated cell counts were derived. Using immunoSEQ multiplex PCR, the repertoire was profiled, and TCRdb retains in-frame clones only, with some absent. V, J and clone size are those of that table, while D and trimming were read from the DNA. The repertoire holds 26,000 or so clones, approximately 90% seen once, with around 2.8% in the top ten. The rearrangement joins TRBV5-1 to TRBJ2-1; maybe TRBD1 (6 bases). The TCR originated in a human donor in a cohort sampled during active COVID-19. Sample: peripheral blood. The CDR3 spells CASVRDTDYNEQFF. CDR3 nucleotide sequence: TGCGCCAGCGTCCGGGACACGGACTACAATGAGCAGTTCTTC. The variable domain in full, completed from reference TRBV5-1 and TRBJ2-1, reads KAGVTQTPRYLIKTRGQQVTLSCSPISGHRSVSWYQQTPGQGLQFLFEYFSETQRNKGNFPGRFSGRQFSNSRSEMNVSTLELGDSALYLCASVRDTDYNEQFFGPGTRLTVL.